A single sample is the source of the 25 T cell receptor beta chains below, sequenced in a study of T cell responses to AZD1222 COVID-19 vaccine. TCRdb's table, derived via immunoSEQ multiplex PCR, lists solely in-frame clones and lacks some. The data hold roughly 120,000 clones, with about 88% observed a single time. This specimen was peripheral blood, taken on day 0 of AZD1222 vaccination. Receptors were obtained from an adult in good health.

The chain recombines TRBV5-6 with TRBJ1-3; possibly TRBD1 for D (5 bases). The germline V and J ends were trimmed by 4 bases and 0 bases, with 11 bases remaining between them. Per the germline V gene, CDR1 is SGHDT and CDR2 is YYEEEE. CDR3 size: 15 residues. The CDR3 sequence is CASSQQVISGNTIYF. The CDR3, as DNA: TGTGCCAGCAGCCAACAGGTCATCTCTGGAAACACCATATATTTT.

The V and J genes are TRBV3-1 (or the pseudogene TRBV3-2) and TRBJ1-3; D is possibly TRBD1 (5 bases). This CDR3 comprises 16 residues. CDR1 and CDR2 from the germline V gene are LGHDT and YNNKEL (reference sequence). Trimming left V 5 bases short and J 5 bases short, with 19 bases between. CDR3 loop: CASSDMPGAERNTIYF. Here the CDR3 DNA reads TGTGCCAGCAGCGATATGCCCGGGGCGGAAAGAAACACCATATATTTT.

This chain uses TRBV5-1 with TRBJ2-3, with a tentative D call TRBD2 (5 bases). The CDR3 has 14 residues. Germline CDR1 and CDR2: SGHRS and YFSETQ. The V end was cut by 3 bases, the J end by 8 bases, with 16 bases between. The CDR3 protein is CASSSLATPSTQYF. CDR3 DNA sequence: TGCGCCAGCAGCTCCTTAGCGACACCCAGTACGCAGTATTTT. Full variable domain (outside the CDR3, taken from reference TRBV5-1 and TRBJ2-3): KAGVTQTPRYLIKTRGQQVTLSCSPISGHRSVSWYQQTPGQGLQFLFEYFSETQRNKGNFPGRFSGRQFSNSRSEMNVSTLELGDSALYLCASSSLATPSTQYFGPGTRLTVL.

This clone came up a few times. This rearrangement joins TRBV4-2 to TRBJ2-7; tentative D call: TRBD2 (7 bases). There are 15 residues in the CDR3. CDR1 is LGHNA, CDR2 YNFKEQ, per germline. V lost 1 base and J lost 0, with 10 bases in between. Here the CDR3 reads CASSQGGGNSYEQYF. The CDR3 DNA is TGTGCCAGCAGCCAAGGGGGGGGCAACTCCTACGAGCAGTACTTC.

V is TRBV7-3 and J is TRBJ1-2; 11 positions match TRBD1. This CDR3 has 13 amino acids. Germline lookup yields CDR1 SGHTA and CDR2 FQGTGA. The V gene end was trimmed by 5 bases and the J gene end by 10 bases; junction bases not matched to a gene: 6. CDR3 region: CASSPRTGGDYTF. The CDR3 DNA is TGTGCCAGCAGCCCGAGGACAGGGGGCGACTACACCTTC. The variable domain in full, with the rest retrieved from reference TRBV7-3 and TRBJ1-2, is GAGVSQTPSNKVTEKGKYVELRCDPISGHTALYWYRQSLGQGPEFLIYFQGTGAADDSGLPNDRFFAVRPEGSVSTLKIQRTERGDSAVYLCASSPRTGGDYTFGSGTRLTVV.

V usage is TRBV28 and J usage is TRBJ1-5; D remains unclear. Trimming removed 5 bases from V and 6 bases from J, with 11 bases in between. The CDR3 runs to 13 residues. Germline loops: CDR1 MDHEN, CDR2 SYDVKM. CDR3 sequence (DNA): TGTGCCAGCAGTGAGGAGGGAAGTCAGCCCCAGCATTTT. Amino acid sequence: CASSEEGSQPQHF.

A few counts support this clone. The chain is built from TRBV19 and TRBJ1-2, with 7 bases fitting TRBD1. The ends lost 7 bases at V and 4 bases at J; junction bases unmatched: 9. This CDR3 has 14 residues. Germline V gene data show CDR1 as LNHDA and CDR2 as SQIVND (reference sequence). Written as DNA, the CDR3 is TGTGCCAGTACCCCGACAGGGCTGGGCTATGGCTACACCTTC. This codes for CASTPTGLGYGYTF. Filled out from reference TRBV19 and TRBJ1-2, the complete variable domain reads DGGITQSPKYLFRKEGQNVTLSCEQNLNHDAMYWYRQDPGQGLRLIYYSQIVNDFQKGDIAEGYSVSREKKESFPLTVTSAQKNPTAFYLCASTPTGLGYGYTFGSGTRLTVV.

This clone was observed a single time. Additional DNA sequences in this sample encode the identical CDR3. J is TRBJ2-7 and V is TRBV25-1, with no clear D. With 3 bases removed from V and 7 bases from J, the gap between germline ends came to 4 bases. CDR1 and CDR2 (germline): MGHDK, SYGVNS. This CDR3 is 10 amino acids long. This CDR3 is CASSDGEQYF. The CDR3 DNA reads TGTGCCAGCAGTGATGGTGAGCAGTACTTC.

This clone was recorded once. CDR3 in DNA: TGTGCCAGTAGTATAGGGGCACAGATTAATGAAAAACTGTTTTTT. Its protein is CASSIGAQINEKLFF. The chain uses TRBV19 and TRBJ1-4; no reliable D call. Germline CDR1 reads LNHDA; CDR2 reads SQIVND (reference sequence). Trimming took 1 base from V and 4 from J, leaving 10 bases between them. The CDR3 is 15 amino acids.

This chain links TRBV28 with TRBJ1-5, with TRBD1 matching over 8 bases. CDR3 length: 12 amino acids. The V gene end was trimmed by 7 bases and the J gene end by 7 bases; junction bases not matched to a gene: 3. The germline CDR1 and CDR2 sequences are MDHEN and SYDVKM. The chain's CDR3 is CASNTGGQPQHF. The CDR3 DNA reads as TGTGCCAGCAATACAGGGGGACAGCCCCAGCATTTT. Using reference TRBV28 and TRBJ1-5 for the parts outside the CDR3, the full variable domain is DVKVTQSSRYLVKRTGEKVFLECVQDMDHENMFWYRQDPGLGLRLIYFSYDVKMKEKGDIPEGYSVSREKKERFSLILESASTNQTSMYLCASNTGGQPQHFGDGTRLSIL.

This chain joins TRBV4-1 and TRBJ1-3, with D perhaps TRBD1 (5 bases). Germline CDR1 MGHRA, CDR2 YSYEKL. This CDR3 has 14 amino acids. Trimming pared 3 bases from V and 4 bases from J, leaving 10 bases between. The CDR3 DNA reads TGCGCCAGCAGCCAGGTCAAGGGGGGAAACACCATATATTTT. Encoded protein: CASSQVKGGNTIYF.

The rearrangement links TRBV5-1 to TRBJ2-5; 7 positions match TRBD1. The CDR3 is 13 amino acids. Germline V gene lookup returns CDR1 SGHRS and CDR2 YFSETQ. V was pared by 4 bases and J by 4 bases, with 4 bases of the junction left unmatched. Here the CDR3 reads CASSRGQIETQYF. The CDR3 nucleotides are TGCGCCAGCAGCCGGGGACAGATAGAGACCCAGTACTTC.

V usage is TRBV7-2 and J usage is TRBJ1-1; TRBD1 aligns across 7 bases. The ends lost 5 bases at V and 12 bases at J; junction bases unmatched: 12. The CDR3 has 13 amino acids. Germline V CDR1 and CDR2: SGHTA, FQGNSA. The CDR3: CASSIYRGQFPFF. For the CDR3, the DNA is TGTGCCAGCAGCATATACCGGGGACAGTTTCCTTTCTTT.

The chain joins TRBV12-5 to TRBJ2-5; D assignment may be TRBD1 or TRBD2 (5 bases each). The CDR3 extends over 14 amino acids. Germline V CDR1 and CDR2: LGHNT, FRNRAP. V was pared by 5 bases and J by 0 bases, with 10 bases between. The CDR3 protein is CASGTGTYQETQYF. Here the CDR3 DNA reads TGTGCTAGTGGTACCGGGACCTACCAAGAGACCCAGTACTTC. Together with reference TRBV12-5 and TRBJ2-5, the CDR3 gives the full variable domain: DARVTQTPRHKVTEMGQEVTMRCQPILGHNTVFWYRQTMMQGLELLAYFRNRAPLDDSGMPKDRFSAEMPDATLATLKIQPSEPRDSAVYFCASGTGTYQETQYFGPGTRLLVL.

The V gene is TRBV3-1 (or the pseudogene TRBV3-2), the J gene TRBJ1-1; 9 positions match TRBD1. The V and J ends lost 5 bases and 4 bases, in that order; junction bases with no gene match: 8. Germline CDR1 reads LGHDT; CDR2 reads YNNKEL (reference sequence). The CDR3 is 15 residues long. The chain's CDR3 is CASSESGTGITEAFF. The CDR3 bases are TGTGCCAGCAGCGAATCCGGGACAGGGATCACTGAAGCTTTCTTT.

The rearrangement links TRBV2 to TRBJ2-6; a possible D gene is TRBD1 (6 bases). The V end was cut by 11 bases, the J end by 1 base, with 15 bases between. CDR3 size: 15 residues. Germline V gene lookup returns CDR1 SNHLY and CDR2 FYNNEI. The CDR3 region has the DNA TGTGCCTCAGACAGGCCCGTTTCTGGGGCCAACGTCCTGACTTTC. Its translation is CASDRPVSGANVLTF.

The chain employs TRBV27 and TRBJ1-5, with a tentative D call TRBD1 (5 bases). Germline CDR1 reads MNHEY; CDR2 reads SMNVEV (reference sequence). There are 15 residues in the CDR3. The ends were cut back, 8 bases at V and 8 bases at J, with 22 bases in the middle. The CDR3: CASAMSGGVGEPQHF. In nucleotides, the CDR3 is TGTGCCAGCGCCATGAGTGGGGGGGTCGGGGAGCCCCAGCATTTT.

The rearrangement uses TRBV5-6 and TRBJ2-7, with TRBD2 matching 11 bases. With 5 bases clipped from V and 2 bases from J, the junction kept 6 bases outside the gene matches. The V gene's germline CDR1 is SGHDT and CDR2 YYEEEE. The CDR3 sequence is 15 residues long. CDR3 sequence reads: CASRVGLAEAYEQYF. CDR3 DNA sequence: TGTGCCAGCAGGGTGGGACTAGCGGAAGCCTACGAGCAGTACTTC.

The V gene is TRBV7-9, the J gene TRBJ1-5; TRBD1 agrees at 8 bases. The CDR3 loop spans 16 amino acids. Germline loops: CDR1 SEHNR, CDR2 FQNEAQ (reference sequence). J lost 1 base, V lost 5 bases, and 7 bases had no gene match. CDR3 residues: CASSRGQGMSNQPQHF. CDR3 nucleotide sequence: TGTGCCAGCAGCCGCGGACAGGGAATGAGCAATCAGCCCCAGCATTTT.

The V gene is TRBV4-1, the J gene TRBJ2-2; 7 bases fit TRBD1. V lost 7 bases to trimming and J lost 7 bases; unmatched junction nucleotides: 3. Germline V gene sequence: CDR1 MGHRA, CDR2 YSYEKL. The CDR3 is made up of 12 amino acids. CDR3 bases: TGCGCCAGCAAGGGGGCGAGCGGGGAGCTGTTTTTT. Its protein is CASKGASGELFF.

The rearrangement joins TRBV6-2 or TRBV6-3 to TRBJ2-7; perhaps TRBD1 as D (6 bases). The CDR3 extends over 19 amino acids. The V and J ends lost 0 bases and 1 base respectively, with 22 bases between them. Per the germline V gene, CDR1 is MNHEY and CDR2 is SVGEGT. The CDR3 reads CASSYSIQNSGHTSYEQYF. The CDR3 bases are TGTGCCAGCAGTTACTCCATTCAGAACTCGGGACATACTTCCTACGAGCAGTACTTC.

This clone showed up just once. The chain couples TRBV27 to TRBJ1-6, with TRBD1 matching 7 bases. CDR3 length: 14 residues. Looked up from germline, CDR1 is MNHEY and CDR2 is SMNVEV (reference sequence). Germline trimming cut 4 bases from V and 10 bases from J; bases unmatched to any gene: 7. The CDR3 is CASSSRQGRSPLHF. The CDR3 DNA sequence: TGTGCCAGCAGTTCACGACAGGGCCGGTCACCCCTCCACTTT.

V gene TRBV7-8 combines with J gene TRBJ2-2; weak D call: TRBD1 (6 bases). CDR3 length: 13 residues. Trimming shortened V by 8 bases and J by 6 bases, and 13 bases separated the two germline ends. Germline V CDR1 and CDR2: SGHVS, FQNEAQ. In DNA form, the CDR3 reads TGTGCCAGCCCAGGGGTCAGGGCCGGGGAGCTGTTTTTT. Translation gives CASPGVRAGELFF.

This clone was detected once. The V and J genes are TRBV28 and TRBJ2-2; D is ambiguous. Germline V CDR1 and CDR2: MDHEN, SYDVKM. Trimming pared 3 bases from V and 8 bases from J, leaving 10 bases between. There are 13 residues in the CDR3. The CDR3 DNA reads as TGTGCCAGCAGTTTGCCCACACCAGGGGAGCTGTTTTTT. Translation: CASSLPTPGELFF.

The chain combines TRBV4-1 with TRBJ2-7; 7 bases agree with TRBD2. V gave up 5 bases and J gave up 2 bases; unmatched junction bases: 12. The V gene's germline CDR1 is MGHRA and CDR2 YSYEKL. The CDR3 has 16 amino acids. The CDR3 sequence: CASSFLAERDPYEQYF. DNA for the CDR3: TGCGCCAGCAGCTTCTTAGCGGAGCGGGACCCCTACGAGCAGTACTTC.